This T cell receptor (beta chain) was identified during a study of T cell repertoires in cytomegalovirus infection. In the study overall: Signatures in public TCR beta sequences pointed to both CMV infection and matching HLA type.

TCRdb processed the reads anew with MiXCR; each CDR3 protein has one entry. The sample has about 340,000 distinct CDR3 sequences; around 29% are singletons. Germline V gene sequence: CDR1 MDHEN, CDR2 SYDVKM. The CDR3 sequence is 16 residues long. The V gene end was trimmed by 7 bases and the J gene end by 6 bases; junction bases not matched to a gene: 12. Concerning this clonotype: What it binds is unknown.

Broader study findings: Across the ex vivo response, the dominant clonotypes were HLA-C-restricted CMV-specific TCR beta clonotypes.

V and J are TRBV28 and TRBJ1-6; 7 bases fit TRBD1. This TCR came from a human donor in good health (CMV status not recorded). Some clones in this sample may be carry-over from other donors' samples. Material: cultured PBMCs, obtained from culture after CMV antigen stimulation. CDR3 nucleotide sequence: TGTGCCAGCATCCTAGGGGGGGGACAGCTTAATTCACCCCTCCACTTT. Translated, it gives CASILGGGQLNSPLHF.